Listed below are T cell receptor beta chains from one sample, sequenced in a study of identical twins. TCRdb called the 5' RACE reads again in MiXCR, with one record for every CDR3 protein. This sample has roughly 710,000 distinct CDR3 sequences, with roughly 6% found just once. The specimen sequenced was naive T cells sorted from blood. The receptors were sampled from a young man in good health. Both conserved end residues are part of each CDR3. D genes are given only for firm matches. Size tells how often a clone was seen (once, few, many) or the class of an expanded clone, and some rows leave it out.

d_call clone_size j_call v_call cdr3_nt cdr3_aa
NA many TRBJ1-1 TRBV29-1 TGCAGCGTTGATCAACAGGGACCTGAAGCTTTCTTT CSVDQQGPEAFF
NA NA TRBJ2-7 TRBV6-2/TRBV6-3 TGTGCCAGCAGCAGATGGGACATCTCCTACGAGCAGTACTTC CASSRWDISYEQYF
NA many TRBJ2-1 TRBV5-6 TGTGCCAGCAGCCCGGGCCTCAATGAGCAGTTCTTC CASSPGLNEQFF
NA many TRBJ1-1 TRBV18 TGTGCCAGCTCACCAGACAGTGAAGCTTTCTTT CASSPDSEAFF
NA many TRBJ2-3 TRBV12-3/TRBV12-4 TGTGCCAGCAGTTTCCGGCAGAGCACAGATACGCAGTATTTT CASSFRQSTDTQYF
TRBD1 few TRBJ1-1 TRBV12-3/TRBV12-4 TGTGCCAGCAATAACAGGGGCGCTGAAGCTTTCTTT CASNNRGAEAFF
NA many TRBJ2-7 TRBV18 TGTGCCAGCTCACCAAGCGCTCGGTACGAGCAGTACTTC CASSPSARYEQYF
NA many TRBJ2-1 TRBV12-3/TRBV12-4 TGTGCCAGCAGTTGGGGACGGTTCGATGAGCAGTTCTTC CASSWGRFDEQFF
NA many TRBJ2-4 TRBV4-3 TGCGCCAGCAGCCATAGCGTAAAAAACATTCAGTACTTC CASSHSVKNIQYF
NA many TRBJ2-2 TRBV7-6 TGTGCCAGCAGCTCCCCTCGGGGACCCCAAGCCGGGGAGCTGTTTTTT CASSSPRGPQAGELFF
NA many TRBJ2-1 TRBV10-3 TGTGCCGCAACCGGGCCCTCCTACAATGAGCAGTTCTTC CAATGPSYNEQFF
NA many TRBJ2-5 TRBV27 TGTGCCAGCAGTATAGGGGGAGGAGAGACCCAGTACTTC CASSIGGGETQYF
NA NA TRBJ1-5 TRBV6-1 TGTGCCAGCAGAATAGTCAGTGGTCAGCCCCAGCATTTT CASRIVSGQPQHF
NA many TRBJ2-1 TRBV12-3/TRBV12-4 TGTGCCAGCAGAATTTCTTGGGGGATTGACAATGAGCAGTTCTTC CASRISWGIDNEQFF
TRBD2 few TRBJ2-7 TRBV20-1 TGCAGTGCTAGAGGGAAAGTGGCTAGCGGTAGCTCCTACGAGCAGTACTTC CSARGKVASGSSYEQYF
NA few TRBJ2-3 TRBV7-2 TGTGCCAGCAGCTTGATTGGCGGAGGGGGGGTTGATACGCAGTATTTT CASSLIGGGGVDTQYF
TRBD1 many TRBJ2-7 TRBV29-1 TGCAGCGTTGATACAGGGGGGTCCTACGAGCAGTACTTC CSVDTGGSYEQYF
NA many TRBJ2-5 TRBV7-8 TGTGCCAGCAGACGGGACTCCGGTGGGGAGACCCAGTACTTC CASRRDSGGETQYF